Following are 20 T cell receptor beta chains from one sample sequenced in a study of blood T cell repertoires in COVID-19 (dated by TCRdb to about 2020). Libraries came from the immunoSEQ multiplex PCR assay. As stored in TCRdb, this immuneACCESS dataset retains in-frame rearrangements with V and J assigned. A fraction of the clones does not appear; measured against another copy, unresolved V genes explain less than half of the discrepancy, and the remainder lacks a known reason. Counted in this sample were under 450,000 clones; roughly 86% of them appeared once. The biggest ten clones account for roughly 1.2% of the sample. Sequenced: peripheral blood. The receptors here all came from a human donor with acute or convalescent COVID-19. The donor label of this sample is uncertain.

The rearrangement uses TRBV6-5 and TRBJ2-7; possible D gene TRBD2, 7 bases. With 7 bases removed from V and 6 bases from J, the gap between germline ends came to 19 bases. There are 14 residues in the CDR3. Germline assignment: CDR1 MNHEY and CDR2 SVGAGI. CDR3 sequence: CASTRGASAGEQYF. The CDR3 nucleotides are TGTGCCAGCACCCGGGGGGCTAGCGCCGGCGAGCAGTACTTC.

The chain links TRBV7-2 to TRBJ1-2, with D tentatively TRBD1 (5 bases). CDR1 SGHTA and CDR2 FQGNSA come from the germline V gene. The ends were cut back, 6 bases at V and 8 bases at J, with 13 bases in the middle. CDR3 length: 12 residues. CDR3 coding DNA: TGTGCCAGCAGTCCAGGGAGGTGGGGCTACACCTTC. This encodes CASSPGRWGYTF. The full variable domain, in which reference TRBV7-2 and TRBJ1-2 provide the parts outside the CDR3, is GAGVSQSPSNKVTEKGKDVELRCDPISGHTALYWYRQSLGQGLEFLIYFQGNSAPDKSGLPSDRFSAERTGGSVSTLTIQRTQQEDSAVYLCASSPGRWGYTFGSGTRLTVV.

This clone was detected a few times. Different DNA sequences within this sample yield the same CDR3. The rearrangement uses TRBV3-1 (or the pseudogene TRBV3-2) and TRBJ2-5, with no clear D. Germline V gene data show CDR1 as LGHDT and CDR2 as YNNKEL (reference sequence). This CDR3 has 13 residues. Deletions cut 0 bases from V and 4 bases from J, with 6 bases between. The chain's CDR3 is CASSQESSETQYF. CDR3 coding DNA: TGTGCCAGCAGCCAAGAGAGCTCAGAGACCCAGTACTTC.

The chain combines TRBV2 with TRBJ2-2, with 8 positions matching TRBD2. Looked up from germline, CDR1 is SNHLY and CDR2 is FYNNEI. J was trimmed by 6 bases and V by 4 bases; bases with no gene match: 7. The CDR3 contains 15 residues. The CDR3 DNA reads TGTGCCAGCAGTGGGAGGACTAGCACCTCCGGGGAGCTGTTTTTT. It translates to CASSGRTSTSGELFF.

This rearrangement joins TRBV5-4 to TRBJ1-4; a possible D gene is TRBD1 (5 bases). Germline CDR1 and CDR2: SGHNT and YYREEE (reference sequence). CDR3 length: 14 residues. The V gene lost 2 bases and the J gene lost 5 bases, with 10 bases spanning the gap. CDR3 protein: CASSLRQPNEKLFF. The CDR3 DNA reads TGTGCCAGCAGCTTACGACAGCCCAATGAAAAACTGTTTTTT.

Worth noting for this clone: The sample contains more than one DNA sequence encoding this CDR3. The rearrangement links TRBV19 to TRBJ1-1; 9 bases agree with TRBD1. The CDR3 totals 13 residues. Germline V gene sequence: CDR1 LNHDA, CDR2 SQIVND (reference sequence). The V gene end was trimmed by 6 bases and the J gene end by 4 bases; junction bases not matched to a gene: 3. The CDR3 is CASSTGGITEAFF. The CDR3 DNA follows: TGTGCCAGTAGCACAGGGGGCATCACTGAAGCTTTCTTT.

The gene calls are TRBV11-2 and TRBJ1-2; 8 bases match TRBD1. V was pared by 9 bases and J by 8 bases, with 14 bases of the junction left unmatched. This CDR3 region has 14 residues. From germline, CDR1 is SGHAT and CDR2 FQNNGV. CDR3 sequence: CARGLVDRAGGYTF. Written as DNA, the CDR3 is TGTGCCAGGGGACTGGTGGACAGGGCCGGCGGCTACACCTTC.

This clone was seen only once. In the same sample, other DNA sequences code for this CDR3. This chain connects TRBV5-1 to TRBJ1-1; D uncertain. Germline V gene data show CDR1 as SGHRS and CDR2 as YFSETQ. V gave up 4 bases and J gave up 1 base, with 8 bases separating them. This CDR3 is built from 13 residues. CDR3 nucleotides: TGCGCCAGCAGCCGGACTGGGAACACTGAAGCTTTCTTT. Protein product: CASSRTGNTEAFF.

This clone came up a few times. The genes are TRBV5-1 and TRBJ1-1, with 10 bases identical to TRBD1. V dropped 2 bases and J dropped 4; count of bases not matched to a gene: 2. The V gene's germline CDR1 is SGHRS and CDR2 YFSETQ. The CDR3 runs to 14 residues. As DNA, the CDR3 is TGCGCCAGCAGCTTTGACAGGGGGCTCACTGAAGCTTTCTTT. This translates into CASSFDRGLTEAFF.

The chain carries TRBV18 and TRBJ2-3; 10 positions agree with TRBD2. The CDR3 contains 16 residues. J was trimmed by 2 bases and V by 3 bases; bases with no gene match: 5. Germline-derived CDR1 and CDR2 are KGHSH and LQKENI. In DNA, the CDR3 is TGTGCCAGCTCACCGATCAGCGGGGGGGTCACAGATACGCAGTATTTT. Encoded protein: CASSPISGGVTDTQYF.

V and J are TRBV20-1 and TRBJ1-1; D remains unclear. This CDR3 is built from 10 residues. V dropped 6 bases and J dropped 7 bases, with 9 bases sitting between them. The germline V gene encodes CDR1 DFQATT and CDR2 SNEGSKA (reference sequence). CDR3 DNA sequence: TGCAGTGCCCTTCTTTATGAAGCTTTCTTT. Its protein product is CSALLYEAFF.

The chain links TRBV10-2 to TRBJ1-5; 7 bases map to TRBD1. Germline V gene lookup returns CDR1 WSHSY and CDR2 SAAADI. The V and J ends lost 7 bases and 2 bases, in that order; junction bases with no gene match: 8. The CDR3 covers 15 residues. For the CDR3, the DNA is TGCGCCAGCACCGCGACAGGGTGGGGCAATCAGCCCCAGCATTTT. The encoded protein is CASTATGWGNQPQHF.

This sequence joins TRBV20-1 and TRBJ1-6, with 7 positions matching TRBD1. CDR3 length: 14 residues. In germline, CDR1 is DFQATT, CDR2 SNEGSKA (reference sequence). The ends lost 3 bases at V and 6 bases at J; junction bases unmatched: 5. The CDR3 reads CSASETGTNSPLHF. The CDR3 region has the DNA TGCAGTGCTAGTGAGACAGGGACTAATTCACCCCTCCACTTT.

This clone appeared a single time. This chain uses TRBV15 with TRBJ2-5; 7 nucleotides match TRBD1. Trimming at V came to 0 bases and at J to 4 bases, leaving 11 bases not matched to a gene. The CDR3 loop spans 17 amino acids. The V gene's germline CDR1 is LNHNV and CDR2 YYDKDF (reference sequence). This chain's CDR3 is CATSRDGRGRNLETQYF. DNA of the CDR3: TGTGCCACCAGCAGAGACGGAAGGGGGCGAAATTTAGAGACCCAGTACTTC. The whole variable domain, filled in from reference TRBV15 and TRBJ2-5, reads DAMVIQNPRYQVTQFGKPVTLSCSQTLNHNVMYWYQQKSSQAPKLLFHYYDKDFNNEADTPDNFQSRRPNTSFCFLDIRSPGLGDTAMYLCATSRDGRGRNLETQYFGPGTRLLVL.

This clone appeared a single time. The V call is TRBV5-1, the J call TRBJ2-1; TRBD2 matches 8 bases. The V and J ends lost 4 bases and 10 bases, in that order; junction bases with no gene match: 10. Germline V gives CDR1 SGHRS, CDR2 YFSETQ. The CDR3 has 14 residues. Written as DNA, the CDR3 is TGCGCCAGCAGCCCGGGGGGGCTCGAATCGGAGCAGTTCTTC. Translation: CASSPGGLESEQFF. Combining the CDR3 with reference TRBV5-1 and TRBJ2-1 gives the whole variable domain KAGVTQTPRYLIKTRGQQVTLSCSPISGHRSVSWYQQTPGQGLQFLFEYFSETQRNKGNFPGRFSGRQFSNSRSEMNVSTLELGDSALYLCASSPGGLESEQFFGPGTRLTVL.

The chain joins TRBV2 to TRBJ1-6, with D perhaps matching TRBD1 (6 bases). Trimming shortened V by 4 bases and J by 7 bases, and 8 bases separated the two germline ends. The CDR3 is made up of 13 amino acids. The V gene's germline CDR1 is SNHLY and CDR2 FYNNEI. CDR3 loop: CASSGTDNSPLHF. As DNA, the CDR3 is TGTGCCAGCAGTGGGACAGACAATTCACCCCTCCACTTT.

This clone showed up just a few times. The rearrangement links TRBV3-1 (or the pseudogene TRBV3-2) to TRBJ2-2; TRBD1 matches at 9 bases. Germline CDR1 and CDR2: LGHDT and YNNKEL (reference sequence). The V segment lost 6 bases and the J segment 4 bases; nucleotides outside the gene matches: 6. The CDR3 covers 15 residues. The CDR3 region is CASRSGTGRTGELFF. Here the CDR3 DNA reads TGTGCCAGCAGATCCGGGACAGGGCGCACCGGGGAGCTGTTTTTT.

The chain couples TRBV4-1 to TRBJ2-7; 10 bases align to TRBD2. J was trimmed by 6 bases and V by 4 bases; bases with no gene match: 18. Per germline, CDR1 MGHRA and CDR2 YSYEKL. This CDR3 has 18 residues. CDR3 region: CASSLHPPTGGTSVEQYF. The CDR3, as DNA: TGCGCCAGCAGCCTCCACCCACCCACAGGCGGGACTAGCGTCGAGCAGTACTTC.

The DNA of the CDR3 is TGTGCCAGCAGTGACCAGGGGGTACGGACTGAAGCTTTCTTT. Its protein is CASSDQGVRTEAFF. The gene calls are TRBV27 and TRBJ1-1, with TRBD1 matching over 7 bases. The CDR3 spans 14 residues. Trimming at V came to 5 bases and at J to 5 bases, leaving 8 bases not matched to a gene. The germline V gene encodes CDR1 MNHEY and CDR2 SMNVEV (reference sequence).

This rearrangement joins TRBV5-1 to TRBJ1-2; TRBD1 matches at 8 bases. The J segment lost 0 bases and the V segment lost 4 bases, leaving 14 bases of the junction unmatched. This CDR3 comprises 18 residues. CDR1 is SGHRS and CDR2 is YFSETQ in the germline V gene. DNA of the CDR3: TGCGCCAGCAGCGCGGCAGGGGGCGCCCGGGACGCTAACTATGGCTACACCTTC. Protein product: CASSAAGGARDANYGYTF.